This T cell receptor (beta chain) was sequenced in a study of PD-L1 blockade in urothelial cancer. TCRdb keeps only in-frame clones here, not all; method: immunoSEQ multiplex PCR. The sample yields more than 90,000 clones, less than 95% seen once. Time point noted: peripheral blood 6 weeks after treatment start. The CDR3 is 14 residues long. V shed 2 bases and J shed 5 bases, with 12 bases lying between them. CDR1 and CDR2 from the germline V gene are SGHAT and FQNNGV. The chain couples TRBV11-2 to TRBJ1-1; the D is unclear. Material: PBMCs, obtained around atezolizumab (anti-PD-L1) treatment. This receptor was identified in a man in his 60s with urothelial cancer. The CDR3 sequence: CASSLSLRGTEAFF. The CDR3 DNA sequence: TGTGCCAGCAGCTTATCTCTCCGCGGGACTGAAGCTTTCTTT.